This is a list of T cell receptor beta chains from one sample in a study of OX40 agonist ivuxolimab in advanced cancers. Assay used: immunoSEQ multiplex PCR; TCRdb lists only in-frame clones, some missing. The sample yields tens of thousands of clones, about 86% seen once. Sequencing used CD4+ or CD8+ T cells sorted from blood, obtained in a trial of the OX40 agonist ivuxolimab. The source of these receptors is an adult with an advanced solid tumor such as melanoma, head and neck, liver or kidney cancer. Each CDR3 is given with its conserved first and last residue. Fields, in order: clone size, J gene, V gene, D gene, CDR3 DNA, CDR3 protein. The D gene is left open where the match is weak. Clone size, where shown, is once, few, many, or a class for clones that have expanded.

clone_size: once; j_call: TRBJ2-7; v_call: TRBV6-5; d_call: TRBD2; cdr3_nt: TGTGCCAGCAGTTACATGAGGACTAGTAGATCCTACGAGCAGTACTTC; cdr3_aa: CASSYMRTSRSYEQYF
clone_size: NA; j_call: TRBJ2-5; v_call: TRBV19; d_call: NA; cdr3_nt: TGTGCCAGTAGTATCCGTGCCACGGCGAAGACCCAGTACTTC; cdr3_aa: CASSIRATAKTQYF
clone_size: NA; j_call: TRBJ2-2; v_call: TRBV19; d_call: TRBD1; cdr3_nt: TGTGCCAGTAGTCAACACAGGGGCGTGGGCACCGGGGAGCTGTTTTTT; cdr3_aa: CASSQHRGVGTGELFF
clone_size: NA; j_call: TRBJ2-3; v_call: TRBV9; d_call: NA; cdr3_nt: TGTGCCAGCAGCGTAGACGTAGGTGGCGCAGATACGCAGTATTTT; cdr3_aa: CASSVDVGGADTQYF
clone_size: few; j_call: TRBJ2-7; v_call: TRBV6-1; d_call: NA; cdr3_nt: TGTGCCAGCAGTGTAGTCAGAGACTACGAGCAGTACTTC; cdr3_aa: CASSVVRDYEQYF
clone_size: few; j_call: TRBJ1-5; v_call: TRBV7-9; d_call: NA; cdr3_nt: TGTGCCAGCAGCTCCCACAGGGACGGGAGCAATCAGCCCCAGCATTTT; cdr3_aa: CASSSHRDGSNQPQHF
clone_size: NA; j_call: TRBJ2-3; v_call: TRBV4-1; d_call: TRBD2; cdr3_nt: TGCGCCAGCAGCCAAGTTTTCCGGGGGGGCCTGACAGATACGCAGTATTTT; cdr3_aa: CASSQVFRGGLTDTQYF
clone_size: NA; j_call: TRBJ1-1; v_call: TRBV28; d_call: TRBD1; cdr3_nt: TGTGCCGGCGGACAGGCAGCGAACACTGAAGCTTTCTTT; cdr3_aa: CAGGQAANTEAFF
clone_size: NA; j_call: TRBJ2-7; v_call: TRBV6-6; d_call: TRBD1; cdr3_nt: TGTGCCAGCTCACAGGGGGCGGTTTACGAGCAGTACTTC; cdr3_aa: CASSQGAVYEQYF
clone_size: NA; j_call: TRBJ1-6; v_call: TRBV5-1; d_call: TRBD1; cdr3_nt: TGCGCCAGCCGATCGACAGGGGGTAATTCACCCCTCCACTTT; cdr3_aa: CASRSTGGNSPLHF
clone_size: NA; j_call: TRBJ1-3; v_call: TRBV6-4; d_call: TRBD1; cdr3_nt: TGTGCCAGCAGTGACTGGGGGACAGCCCTATCCTCTGGAAACACCATATATTTT; cdr3_aa: CASSDWGTALSSGNTIYF
clone_size: NA; j_call: TRBJ1-5; v_call: TRBV6-5; d_call: NA; cdr3_nt: TGTGCCAGCAGGGAAGGGGGCAATCAGCCCCAGCATTTT; cdr3_aa: CASREGGNQPQHF
clone_size: NA; j_call: TRBJ2-7; v_call: TRBV5-5; d_call: NA; cdr3_nt: TGTGCCAGCAGCTCACCGAACTCGGGACATTCCTACGAGCAGTACTTC; cdr3_aa: CASSSPNSGHSYEQYF
clone_size: NA; j_call: TRBJ2-2; v_call: TRBV12-5; d_call: NA; cdr3_nt: TGTGCTAGTGGTTTGGTTTTACAGGGAACCGGGGAGCTGTTTTTT; cdr3_aa: CASGLVLQGTGELFF
clone_size: NA; j_call: TRBJ2-7; v_call: TRBV10-3; d_call: NA; cdr3_nt: TGTGCCATCAGTAGCCGGCAGCCAGCCTACGAGCAGTACTTC; cdr3_aa: CAISSRQPAYEQYF
clone_size: NA; j_call: TRBJ2-3; v_call: TRBV6-6; d_call: TRBD2; cdr3_nt: TGTGCCGGCAGTGGACTAGCGGGGATCACAGATACGCAGTATTTT; cdr3_aa: CAGSGLAGITDTQYF
clone_size: NA; j_call: TRBJ2-2; v_call: TRBV7-5; d_call: NA; cdr3_nt: TGTGCCAGAAGCCCGCGACAGGGGGCTTTTGGGGAGCTGTTTTTT; cdr3_aa: CARSPRQGAFGELFF